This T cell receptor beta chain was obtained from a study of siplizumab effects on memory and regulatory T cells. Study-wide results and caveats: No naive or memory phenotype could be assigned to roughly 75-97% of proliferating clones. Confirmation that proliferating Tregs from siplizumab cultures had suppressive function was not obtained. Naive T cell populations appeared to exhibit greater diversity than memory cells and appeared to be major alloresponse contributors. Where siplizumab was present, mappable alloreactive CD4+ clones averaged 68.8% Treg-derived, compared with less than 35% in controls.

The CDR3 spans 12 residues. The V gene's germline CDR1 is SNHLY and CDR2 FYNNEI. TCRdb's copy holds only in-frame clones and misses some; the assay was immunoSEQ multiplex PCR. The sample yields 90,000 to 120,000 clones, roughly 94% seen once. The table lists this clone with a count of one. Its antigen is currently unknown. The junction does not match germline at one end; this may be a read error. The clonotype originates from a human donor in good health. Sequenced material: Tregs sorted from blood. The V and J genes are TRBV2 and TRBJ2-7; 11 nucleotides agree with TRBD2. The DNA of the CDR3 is TGTGCCAGCAGTTCGGGACTAGCGGAGTTCTGCTTC. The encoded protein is CASSSGLAEFCF.